This T cell receptor (beta chain) derives from a study of OX40 agonist ivuxolimab in advanced cancers. Study-wide results and limits: The specificity for antigen of the expanded peripheral T cells was not determined. At 0.1 to 3.0 mg/kg, clonal expansion of CD4+ and CD8+ blood T cells had occurred by week 6.

Sequencing was performed with immunoSEQ multiplex PCR; in TCRdb, only in-frame clones are kept and a portion is missing. The sample yields 96,000 or so clones, approximately 80% seen once. As concerns this clone: Its matching antigen is unknown.

This clonotype originated in an adult with an advanced solid tumor such as melanoma, head and neck, liver or kidney cancer. The sequencing here drew on CD4+ or CD8+ T cells sorted from blood, taken in a trial of the OX40 agonist ivuxolimab.

The CDR3 DNA reads TGTGCCATCAGTGATGAGCTAGCGGGGGACAATGAGCAGTTCTTC. Protein sequence: CAISDELAGDNEQFF. The chain recombines TRBV10-3 with TRBJ2-1; 10 nucleotides agree with TRBD2. J lost 5 bases, V lost 3 bases, and 4 bases had no gene match. The CDR3 extends over 15 amino acids. Germline CDR1 ENHRY, CDR2 SYGVKD.